A selection of T cell receptor beta chains follows, all from one sample in a study of CD8 T cells in Susac syndrome. TCRdb itself ran the immunoSEQ multiplex PCR reads through MiXCR, one entry per CDR3 protein. The top ten clones hold about 0.1% of a sample with 400,000 or so distinct CDR3 sequences, about 85% of them seen once. Sequences were obtained from CD8+ T cells from PBMCs. Source of these receptors: a human donor with multiple sclerosis. Both conserved end residues are part of each CDR3. The order of the fields is V gene, J gene, CDR3 protein.

TRBV7-2	TRBJ2-7	CASSLARSYEQYF
TRBV2	TRBJ1-1	CASSEARGLNTEAFF
TRBV12-3/TRBV12-4	TRBJ1-5	CASSTGTGNQPQHF
TRBV7-3	TRBJ2-2	CASGFGTATGELFF
TRBV5-6	TRBJ1-4	CASSGPQGDEKLFF
TRBV13	TRBJ1-1	CAGGRGTEAFF
TRBV10-1	TRBJ2-1	CASSESFRGLNNEQFF
TRBV19	TRBJ1-1	CASSIGAGFPMNTEAFF
TRBV6-1	TRBJ2-3	CASSEFTEDTQYF
TRBV28	TRBJ1-1	CASSLGAGQGITEAFF
TRBV15	TRBJ2-7	CATSTGEPYEQYF
TRBV9	TRBJ2-3	CASSVFGGTQPPDTQYF
TRBV30	TRBJ2-7	CAWSVLAGDEQYF
TRBV14	TRBJ2-7	CASSQRSEGYEQYF
TRBV7-8	TRBJ2-1	CASSPLTGAYNEQFF
TRBV4-2	TRBJ1-2	CASSQERAGSYGYTF
TRBV5-1	TRBJ1-1	CASSLVPASMNTEAFF
TRBV30	TRBJ2-7	CAWRKERSYEQYF
TRBV27	TRBJ1-2	CASSLWEGAGGYTF
TRBV11-2	TRBJ2-2	CASSSTLGQNTGELFF
TRBV28	TRBJ1-2	CASSFYSDGYTF
TRBV29-1	TRBJ1-2	CSATGTGQGYGYTF
TRBV7-9	TRBJ2-5	CAGSLDGKGRETQYF